One TCR beta chain is described in this entry. This clonotype was detected ten times or more. Its antigen is currently not known. No clone much larger than this one lies a single base away; base qualities are absent. Interpreted using the paper, the time point label stands for: newly diagnosed GD, antithyroid drugs for less than 3 months. For both TCR sequencing and RNA sequencing, RNA was extracted from PBMCs in TRIzol. Graves' disease was diagnosed according to American Thyroid Association guidelines. Patients for the study were recruited at an endocrinology department in Xi'an, China. Each patient gave 9 to 10 milliliters of peripheral blood, collected in an EDTA anticoagulant tube. Ficoll Paque Plus density gradient separation was used to isolate PBMCs, and no additional T cell sorting was done. An Agilent 2100 Bioanalyzer and agarose gel were used to check RNA quality, while a NanoDrop 2000 measured RNA concentration.

Library construction relied on multiplex PCR. The sample was run on an Illumina HiSeq 4000. iRepertoire HTBI primers and Arm-PCR amplification of CDR3 regions were used to construct TCR beta libraries. Before sequencing, the PCR products underwent gel purification. In the original analysis: A total of under 80 TRBV and 14 TRBJ segments were identified across samples and were used for gene usage analysis of CDR3 amino acid clonotypes. Filtered high-quality paired reads were merged into contigs using COPE and FqMerger. Contigs were aligned with BLAST to IMGT TRBV, TRBD and TRBJ reference genes, and CDR3 was defined per IMGT. Any clonotype with a frequency above 0.1% was classified as a highly expanded clone. Repertoire diversity was measured by Shannon entropy, and V-J evenness by the Gini coefficient. A clonotype found in more than one individual was treated as public. TCRdb cleaned the public reads at Q25 with fastp, built clones with MiXCR and kept in-frame beta chains. Each entry merges the rows of one CDR3 protein and shows their most common DNA and genes. What appears here as the V and J calls and clone size reflects TCRdb's work, not the paper's. Within this sample are around 500,000 distinct CDR3 sequences, with about 12% of them counted one time only. The ten largest make up over 7% of the sample.

The sample comes from a study of regulatory T cells in long-lasting Graves disease (dated by TCRdb to the early 2020s). About the full investigation: In the newly diagnosed Graves' disease group, patients had been taking antithyroid drugs for less than 3 months. The study was registered as a clinical trial and conducted in China. Patients with persistent Graves' disease were compared with patients with newly diagnosed Graves' disease using TCR sequencing and RNA sequencing of peripheral blood. TCR sequencing covered around 13 persistent and approximately 20 newly diagnosed Graves' disease patients, some 35 samples in total.

Paper-wide results and their limitations: Compared with newly diagnosed patients, patients with persistent Graves' disease had lower TCR Shannon entropy and fewer highly expanded clones, which suggests clonal expansion. The study examined only peripheral blood because the primary lesion, thyroid tissue, could not be accessed. As a limitation, the authors acknowledged that the small sample size may reduce accuracy. Patients with persistent disease shared more public clonotypes (about 2,900) than newly diagnosed patients did (966). Only the TCR beta chain was sequenced and analyzed.

This same sample was also part of a study on T cells in Graves' hyperthyroidism and ophthalmopathy. As the second paper documents: Stable Graves' hyperthyroidism was defined as the absence of progression to ophthalmopathy over 18 months of follow-up. Hyperthyroidism patients were aged 18 to 65 years and newly diagnosed, with disease duration of less than 2 months. The study excluded patients with uncontrolled infections, other autoimmune diseases, pregnancy or lactation. Clinical symptoms, serum thyroxine and TRAb, thyroid ultrasound, and orbital computed tomography formed the basis for the diagnoses. The TCR CDR3 was subjected to a first round of RT-PCR using the HTBI primer set and the Qiagen OneStep RT-PCR kit. Most expanded thyroid clonotypes (frequency above 0.001) were also detected in blood, suggesting blood repertoires may reflect thyroid immune responses. A 13 V-J signature model separated ophthalmopathy from stable hyperthyroidism, with roughly 88% sensitivity and roughly 82% specificity in cross-validation and 80%/75% in testing. In validation, the model predicted progression to ophthalmopathy with 55% to 71% sensitivity and less than 80% specificity, a median of 6.5 months before onset. TCR V-J signatures able to tell the groups apart were searched for in a discovery cohort of 100 patients, of whom 43 had Graves' ophthalmopathy and 55 to 65 had stable Graves' hyperthyroidism. Prospective prediction of ophthalmopathy was tested in an independent validation cohort of 18 to 20 hyperthyroidism patients and 17 patients who later progressed to ophthalmopathy. The 75 to 100 discovery patients were randomly divided into training and test sets at a 7:3 ratio. In roughly six Graves' hyperthyroidism patients, the study also compared T-cell repertoires from thyroid tissue with T-cell repertoires from blood. After sampling, hyperthyroidism patients received methimazole starting at 30 mg daily, and ophthalmopathy patients received high-dose intravenous methylprednisolone. The libraries were constructed in a second round of multiplex PCR and then size-selected and purified. Libraries were sequenced paired-end with 100 bp reads on an Illumina HiSeq2000. SOAPnuke was used to process the raw data, throwing out any read that contained adapters or uncalled bases, had a mean Phred below 15, or lacked an exact constant-primer or identifier match. COPE v1.2.5 was used to merge high-quality paired reads, and clonotypes were defined as unique nucleotide sequences. MiTCR v1.1 was used to align the clonotypes against IMGT TRBV, TRBD and TRBJ reference segments. The analysis was restricted to V-J combinations with a frequency above 0.0001, which together covered roughly 99% of the repertoires. The TCS score was defined as F50 (clonal expansion) divided by E x V (chaos), with BLOSUM62-based TCRdist calculated between CDR3 peptides within each V-J. Welch's t-statistics and random forest reduced around 520 V-J features to 13, which were used in a naive Bayes classifier (R e1071). Sample size was not statistically predetermined, and blinding of investigators to group allocation was not performed. According to the paper, TCR Vbeta CDR3 sequencing was carried out on some 130 peripheral blood samples, which came from more than 40 ophthalmopathy, some 73 hyperthyroidism and approximately 17 progressor patients.

This specimen consisted of peripheral blood mononuclear cells (PBMCs), obtained at new diagnosis, from a patient treated with antithyroid drugs. The sequence derives from a woman under 40 with Graves disease. Donor details come from another sample of the same person, matched by shared clones.

The bases read TGTGCCAGCAGCCAACTTCTGAGAGGGGAGGGTGAAGCTTTCTTT. Its protein product is CASSQLLRGEGEAFF. Rearrangement joined TRBV3-1 to TRBJ1-1; 5 matching bases give a weak D call of TRBD1. From the germline V gene (reference sequence), CDR1 is LGHDT and CDR2 is YNNKEL. V loses 2 bases, J loses 7 bases, and the germline ends lie 17 bases apart. The CDR3 measures 15 amino acids from cysteine to phenylalanine. Here the CDR3 DNA is all that survives: 45 bases in frame from base 1. Full variable domain (CDR3 extended with the reference TRBV3-1 and TRBJ1-1 proteins): DTAVSQTPKYLVTQMGNDKSIKCEQNLGHDTMYWYKQDSKKFLKIMFSYNNKELIINETVPNRFSPKSPDKAHLNLHINSLELGDSAVYFCASSQLLRGEGEAFFGQGTRLTVV.